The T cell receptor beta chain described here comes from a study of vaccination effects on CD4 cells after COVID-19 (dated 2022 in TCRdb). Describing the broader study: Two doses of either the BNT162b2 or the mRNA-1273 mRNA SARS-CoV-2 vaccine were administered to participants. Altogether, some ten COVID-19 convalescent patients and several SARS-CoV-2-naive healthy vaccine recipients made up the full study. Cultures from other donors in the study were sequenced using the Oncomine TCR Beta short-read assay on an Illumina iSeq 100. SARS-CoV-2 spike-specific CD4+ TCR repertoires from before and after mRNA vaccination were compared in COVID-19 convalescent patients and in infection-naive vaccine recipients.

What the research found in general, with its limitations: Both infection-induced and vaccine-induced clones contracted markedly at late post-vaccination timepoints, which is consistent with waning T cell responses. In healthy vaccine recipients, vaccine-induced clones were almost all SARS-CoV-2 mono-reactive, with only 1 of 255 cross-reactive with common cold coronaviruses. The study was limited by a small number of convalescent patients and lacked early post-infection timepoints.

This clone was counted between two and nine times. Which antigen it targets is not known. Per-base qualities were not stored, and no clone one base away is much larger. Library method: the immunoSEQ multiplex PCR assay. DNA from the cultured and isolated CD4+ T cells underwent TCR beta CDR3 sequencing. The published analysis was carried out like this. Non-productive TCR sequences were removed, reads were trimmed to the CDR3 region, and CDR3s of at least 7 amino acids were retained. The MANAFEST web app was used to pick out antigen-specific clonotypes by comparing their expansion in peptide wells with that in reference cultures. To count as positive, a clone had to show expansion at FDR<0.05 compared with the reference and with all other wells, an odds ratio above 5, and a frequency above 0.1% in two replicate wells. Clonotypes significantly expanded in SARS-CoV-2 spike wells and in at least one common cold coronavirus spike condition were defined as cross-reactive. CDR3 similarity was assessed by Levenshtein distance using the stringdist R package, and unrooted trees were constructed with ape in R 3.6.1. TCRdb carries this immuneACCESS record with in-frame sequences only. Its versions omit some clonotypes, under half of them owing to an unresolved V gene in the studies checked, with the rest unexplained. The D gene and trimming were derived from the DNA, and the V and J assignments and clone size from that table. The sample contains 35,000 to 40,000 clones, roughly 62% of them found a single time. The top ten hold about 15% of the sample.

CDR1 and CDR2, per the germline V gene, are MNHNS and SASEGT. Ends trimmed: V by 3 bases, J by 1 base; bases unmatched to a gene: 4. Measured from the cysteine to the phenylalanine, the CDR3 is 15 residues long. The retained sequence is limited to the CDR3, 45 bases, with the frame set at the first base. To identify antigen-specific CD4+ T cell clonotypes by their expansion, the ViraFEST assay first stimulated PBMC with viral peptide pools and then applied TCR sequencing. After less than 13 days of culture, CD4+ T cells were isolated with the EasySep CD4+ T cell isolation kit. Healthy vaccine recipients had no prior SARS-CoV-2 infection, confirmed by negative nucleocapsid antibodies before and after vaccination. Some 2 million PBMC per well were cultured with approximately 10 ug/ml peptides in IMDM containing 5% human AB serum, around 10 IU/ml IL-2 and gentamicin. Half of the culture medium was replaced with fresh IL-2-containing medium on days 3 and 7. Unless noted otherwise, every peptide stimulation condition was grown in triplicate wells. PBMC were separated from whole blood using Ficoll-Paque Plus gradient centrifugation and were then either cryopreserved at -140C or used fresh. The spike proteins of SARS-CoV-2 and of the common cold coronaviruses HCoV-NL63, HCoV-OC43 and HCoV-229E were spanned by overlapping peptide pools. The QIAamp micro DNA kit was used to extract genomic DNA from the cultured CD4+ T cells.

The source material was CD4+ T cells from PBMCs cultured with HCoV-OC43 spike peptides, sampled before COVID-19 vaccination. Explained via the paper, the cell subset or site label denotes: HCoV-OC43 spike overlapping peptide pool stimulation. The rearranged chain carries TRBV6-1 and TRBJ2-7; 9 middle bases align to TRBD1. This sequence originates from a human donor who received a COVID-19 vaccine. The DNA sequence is TGTGCCAGCAGTGAGCCAGGGACAGGGTCCTACGAGCAGTACTTC. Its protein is CASSEPGTGSYEQYF.